These T cell receptor beta chains were read from a single sample in a study of cytomegalovirus exposure and HLA in healthy donors. Sequencing was performed with immunoSEQ multiplex PCR; in TCRdb, only in-frame clones are kept and a portion is missing. The sample includes fewer than 200,000 clones, over 65% of them seen just once. Sequenced: PBMCs. Receptors were obtained from a woman aged 30 to 39 in good health and CMV-seronegative. The conserved cysteine and the conserved F or W are not part of the CDR3 here.

j_call v_call cdr3_aa
TRBJ1-2 TRBV4-1 ASSQERAGEYFGYT
TRBJ2-2 TRBV5-6 ASSLRRGWGPGELF
TRBJ2-7 TRBV13 ASSTRGSYEQY
TRBJ1-5 TRBV2 ASSPNYSNQPQH
TRBJ2-2 TRBV5-1 ASTPSGGASGELF
TRBJ2-1 TRBV15 ATSRDRYSGGAYEQF
TRBJ2-7 TRBV2 ASSGLAGYEQY
TRBJ1-1 TRBV2 ASRDTGQGRLEAF
TRBJ1-5 TRBV11-2 ASRGSGNQPQH
TRBJ1-2 TRBV15 ATSRDRADRGSSYT
TRBJ1-1 TRBV11-3 ASSLGQGGTEAF
TRBJ2-7 TRBV18 ASSPGLAVDEQY
TRBJ2-3 TRBV2 ASSEPGGLFTQY
TRBJ2-7 TRBV30 AWRVSRGGEQY
TRBJ1-1 TRBV7-2 ASSIRQDDTEAF
TRBJ1-1 TRBV11-1 ASSYGQGKAF
TRBJ1-1 TRBV5-4 ASSFGTGMGDTEAF
TRBJ2-7 TRBV4-2 ASSHLPIPNEQY
TRBJ1-2 TRBV7-6 ASSPRGYSGYT
TRBJ2-2 TRBV10-2 ASIGGQNTGELF
NA TRBV4-1 ASSPFLFGLVSREQY
TRBJ1-1 TRBV5-1 ASSRAGDRSRFIMNTEAF
TRBJ2-1 TRBV6-6 ASSYVGRGLYNEQF
TRBJ2-6 TRBV29-1 SVRTGGVRGANVLT
TRBJ1-1 TRBV27 ASSLAGAIEAF
TRBJ2-1 TRBV9 ASSMTSGRINEQF
TRBJ1-2 TRBV5-6 ASSFPGFSGYT
TRBJ1-2 TRBV2 ASSERGRGPYGYT
TRBJ2-7 TRBV7-8 ASSSKVGRYEQY
TRBJ2-1 TRBV4-2 ASFPEGGSIYNEQF
TRBJ1-4 TRBV4-2 ASSQSGQGTEKLF
TRBJ2-6 TRBV15 ATSRDLDTTSGANVLT
TRBJ2-3 TRBV19 ASSTLTSGSGTDTQY
TRBJ2-5 TRBV4-2 ASSPRPDREKQETQY
TRBJ2-5 TRBV5-5 ASSRLASETQY
TRBJ1-1 TRBV14 ASSRQRGNTEAF
TRBJ1-1 TRBV7-2 ASSVQGGNTEAF
TRBJ2-1 TRBV21-1 ASSKEVAGWSVVSEQF
TRBJ2-7 TRBV19 ASSMGTTGGYEQY
TRBJ1-1 TRBV5-8 ASSLGAGRAF
TRBJ2-1 TRBV9 ASSVRGGEPGNEQF
TRBJ1-2 TRBV7-6 ASSPRRGPDYGYT
TRBJ1-2 TRBV28 ASRIKYGITGVGGYT
TRBJ2-5 TRBV7-8 ASTWTGETQY
TRBJ1-6 TRBV19 ASSMVAVTNSPLH
TRBJ1-2 TRBV7-9 ASSLVGQGNLYGYT
TRBJ1-3 TRBV28 ASRMRGVSGNTIY
TRBJ1-6 TRBV7-2 ASSLGVGQGWSALH
TRBJ2-5 TRBV11-3 ASSLDGGQRETQY
TRBJ1-5 TRBV9 ASSVGSGLNQPQH
TRBJ2-7 TRBV30 AWSWDSTREQY
TRBJ2-1 TRBV7-3 ASSFGTGNNEQF
TRBJ2-4 TRBV11-2 ASSVPGGSDIQY
TRBJ2-3 TRBV29-1 SVENRGITDTQY
TRBJ2-3 TRBV9 ASSVAITSGSTDTQY
TRBJ1-2 TRBV6-1 ASSETTGSNYGYT
TRBJ1-2 TRBV7-2 ASSSSSGHLYYGYT
TRBJ1-1 TRBV7-3 ASSSGENTEAF
TRBJ1-2 TRBV28 ASSFGQPNYGYT
TRBJ2-1 TRBV7-9 ASSPPGPGLAGYNEQF